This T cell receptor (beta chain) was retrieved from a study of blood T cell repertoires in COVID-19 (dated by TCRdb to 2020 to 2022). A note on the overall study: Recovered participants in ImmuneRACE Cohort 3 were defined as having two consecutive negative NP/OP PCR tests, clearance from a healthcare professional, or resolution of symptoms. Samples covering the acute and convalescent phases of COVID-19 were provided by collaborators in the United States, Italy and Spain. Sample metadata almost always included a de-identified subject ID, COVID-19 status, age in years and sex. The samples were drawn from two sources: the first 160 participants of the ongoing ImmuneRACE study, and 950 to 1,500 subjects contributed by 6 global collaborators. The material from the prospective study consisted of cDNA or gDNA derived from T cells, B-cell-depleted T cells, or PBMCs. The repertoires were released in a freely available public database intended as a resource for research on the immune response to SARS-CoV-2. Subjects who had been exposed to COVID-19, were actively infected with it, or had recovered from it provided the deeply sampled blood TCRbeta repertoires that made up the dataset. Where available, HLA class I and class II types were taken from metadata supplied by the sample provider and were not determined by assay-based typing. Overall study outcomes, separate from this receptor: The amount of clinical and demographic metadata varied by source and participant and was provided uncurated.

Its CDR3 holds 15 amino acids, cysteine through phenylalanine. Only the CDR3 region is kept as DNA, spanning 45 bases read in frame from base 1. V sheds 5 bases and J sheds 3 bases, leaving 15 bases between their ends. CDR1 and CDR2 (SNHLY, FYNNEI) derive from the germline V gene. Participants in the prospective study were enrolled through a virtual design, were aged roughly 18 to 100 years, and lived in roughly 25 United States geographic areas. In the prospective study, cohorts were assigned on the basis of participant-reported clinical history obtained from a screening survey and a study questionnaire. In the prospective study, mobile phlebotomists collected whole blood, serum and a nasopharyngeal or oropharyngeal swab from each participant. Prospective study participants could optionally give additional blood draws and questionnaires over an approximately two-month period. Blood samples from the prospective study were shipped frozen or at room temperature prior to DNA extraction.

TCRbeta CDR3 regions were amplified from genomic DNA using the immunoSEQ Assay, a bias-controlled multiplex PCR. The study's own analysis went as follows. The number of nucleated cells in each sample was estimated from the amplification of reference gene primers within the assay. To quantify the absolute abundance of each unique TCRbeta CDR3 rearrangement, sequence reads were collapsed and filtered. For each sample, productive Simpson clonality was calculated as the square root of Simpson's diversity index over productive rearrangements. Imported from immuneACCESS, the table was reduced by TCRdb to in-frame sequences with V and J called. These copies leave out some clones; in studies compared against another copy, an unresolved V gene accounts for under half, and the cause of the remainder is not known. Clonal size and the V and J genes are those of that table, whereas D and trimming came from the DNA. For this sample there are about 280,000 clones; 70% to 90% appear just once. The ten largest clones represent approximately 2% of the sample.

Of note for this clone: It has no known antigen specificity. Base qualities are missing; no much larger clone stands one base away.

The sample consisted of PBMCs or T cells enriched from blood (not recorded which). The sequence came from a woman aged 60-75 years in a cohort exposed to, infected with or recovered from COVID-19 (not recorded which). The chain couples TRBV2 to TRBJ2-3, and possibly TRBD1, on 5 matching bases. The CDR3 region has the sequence CASSPRQGGTDTQYF. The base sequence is TGTGCCAGCAGTCCCCGCCAGGGTGGAACAGATACGCAGTATTTT.